These 2 T cell receptor beta chains share one sample of origin, sequenced in a study of blood T cell repertoires in COVID-19. Generated by immunoSEQ multiplex PCR, the TCRdb table keeps only in-frame clones and is missing some. This table holds approximately 290,000 clones, more than 80% found once. Sequenced sample: PBMCs or T cells enriched from blood (not recorded which). These receptors were obtained from a woman aged 25 to 39 who had recovered from COVID-19.

This chain connects TRBV5-1 to TRBJ1-3, with a weak D call TRBD1 (5 bases). Germline loops: CDR1 SGHRS, CDR2 YFSETQ. The CDR3 has 16 residues. V gave up 1 base and J gave up 0 bases, with 11 bases separating them. CDR3 in DNA: TGCGCCAGCAGCTTGTCAGGGCCACCCTCTGGAAACACCATATATTTT. Translation gives CASSLSGPPSGNTIYF.

The DNA for the CDR3 is TGTGCCAGCAGCGGTCGGACAGGGGGCTATGGCTACACCTTC. Its translation is CASSGRTGGYGYTF. J is TRBJ1-2 and V is TRBV6-5; 10 bases agree with TRBD1. Germline loops: CDR1 MNHEY, CDR2 SVGAGI. The CDR3 extends over 14 amino acids. After removal of 6 bases from V and 4 bases from J, the junction contained 5 bases not matched to a gene.